Following are 12 T cell receptor beta chains from one sample sequenced in a study of blood T cell repertoires in COVID-19 (dated by TCRdb to about 2020). The library was made by the immunoSEQ multiplex PCR assay. Entries here come from immuneACCESS through TCRdb and include only in-frame sequences with V and J called. Some clones fail to appear in such tables; in the studies checked, an unresolved V gene covers under half of the shortfall, and the cause of the remainder is unknown. The sample table contains approximately 140,000 clones; only one count was recorded for roughly four fifths of them. The ten largest clones capture 12% to 15% of the sample. The sample consisted of peripheral blood. These receptors all come from a human donor with acute or convalescent COVID-19. The donor label of this sample is uncertain.

This sequence joins TRBV19 and TRBJ1-1, with D possibly matching TRBD1 (5 bases). Per germline, CDR1 LNHDA and CDR2 SQIVND (reference sequence). This CDR3 region has 14 residues. V was shortened by 5 bases and J by 6 bases, with 16 bases between the two germline ends. The DNA of the CDR3 is TGTGCCAGTAGTCTCAGGGTCCCGAGTTCTGAAGCTTTCTTT. Its translation is CASSLRVPSSEAFF.

The chain carries TRBV2 and TRBJ2-3, with 7 bases matching TRBD2. The J segment lost 0 bases and the V segment lost 7 bases, leaving 10 bases of the junction unmatched. In germline, CDR1 is SNHLY, CDR2 FYNNEI. The CDR3 runs to 16 residues. The DNA of the CDR3 is TGTGCCAGCATGGCGGGGGAAATACCCAGCACAGATACGCAGTATTTT. Protein sequence: CASMAGEIPSTDTQYF.

The chain couples TRBV5-6 to TRBJ2-3, with 8 bases fitting TRBD2. J lost 6 bases, V lost 1 base, and 10 bases had no gene match. The CDR3 sequence is 16 residues long. Per germline, CDR1 SGHDT and CDR2 YYEEEE. In DNA form, the CDR3 reads TGTGCCAGCAGCTTGCTCCGGGGGCCGGGAGGGGATACGCAGTATTTT. Protein: CASSLLRGPGGDTQYF.

The chain carries TRBV15 and TRBJ1-3; TRBD1 aligns across 10 bases. CDR1 is LNHNV and CDR2 is YYDKDF in the germline V gene (reference sequence). This CDR3 spans 15 amino acids. J was trimmed by 13 bases and V by 3 bases; bases with no gene match: 12. Here the CDR3 reads CATSREPGQGSGIYF. As DNA, the CDR3 is TGTGCCACCAGCAGGGAACCGGGACAGGGGAGCGGTATATATTTT.

The table lists this clone with a count of one. The V call is TRBV3-1 (or the pseudogene TRBV3-2), the J call TRBJ2-7; D not resolved. V gave up 4 bases and J gave up 3 bases, with 4 bases separating them. Germline-derived CDR1 and CDR2 are LGHDT and YNNKEL (reference sequence). CDR3 length: 11 residues. CDR3 sequence reads: CASSLHYEQYF. The CDR3 DNA reads as TGTGCCAGCAGCCTCCACTACGAGCAGTACTTC.

The DNA for the CDR3 is TGTGCCAGCAGCTTAGTACCTTCTCAGGGTTTCTTT. Residues: CASSLVPSQGFF. The V gene is TRBV7-9, the J gene TRBJ1-1; D is perhaps TRBD1 (5 bases). Germline-derived CDR1 and CDR2 are SEHNR and FQNEAQ (reference sequence). The CDR3 contains 12 residues. V was clipped by 1 base and J by 13 bases, with 13 bases between them.

This chain connects TRBV7-9 to TRBJ1-4; TRBD1 matches 7 bases. V gave up 1 base and J gave up 7 bases; unmatched junction bases: 6. CDR3 size: 15 residues. CDR1 is SEHNR and CDR2 is FQNEAQ in the germline V gene (reference sequence). The CDR3 region has the DNA TGTGCCAGCAGCTTAGGTCGACAGGGAAGTGAAAAACTGTTTTTT. As protein: CASSLGRQGSEKLFF.

The gene calls are TRBV2 and TRBJ1-1; 8 bases align to TRBD1. This CDR3 comprises 15 residues. Per the germline V gene, CDR1 is SNHLY and CDR2 is FYNNEI. J was trimmed by 2 bases and V by 8 bases; bases with no gene match: 10. DNA for the CDR3: TGTGCCAGCCTCCTTCAGGGGGCGGGAAACACTGAAGCTTTCTTT. Translated: CASLLQGAGNTEAFF.

The chain recombines TRBV18 with TRBJ1-2; D call uncertain. Germline assignment: CDR1 KGHSH and CDR2 LQKENI. The V end was cut by 3 bases, the J end by 3 bases, with 11 bases between. The CDR3 contains 14 residues. CDR3 in amino acids: CASSPTDGDYGYTF. For the CDR3, the DNA is TGTGCCAGCTCACCCACCGACGGAGACTATGGCTACACCTTC.

V and J are TRBV4-1 and TRBJ1-1, with TRBD1 matching over 8 bases. The CDR3 sequence is 15 residues long. Germline V gene data show CDR1 as MGHRA and CDR2 as YSYEKL. V trimming: 4 bases; J trimming: 1 base; junction bases outside the gene matches: 5. The CDR3 loop is CASSRAGQGNTEAFF. The CDR3 DNA follows: TGCGCCAGCAGCCGGGCCGGACAGGGGAACACTGAAGCTTTCTTT.

This clone has just a few counts. J is TRBJ2-7 and V is TRBV7-9; TRBD1 agrees at 7 bases. The germline V gene encodes CDR1 SEHNR and CDR2 FQNEAQ (reference sequence). The V segment lost 5 bases and the J segment 1 base; nucleotides outside the gene matches: 8. The CDR3 totals 15 residues. The chain's CDR3 is CASSPRWGQSYEQYF. The DNA for the CDR3 is TGTGCCAGCAGCCCACGTTGGGGACAGTCCTACGAGCAGTACTTC. Complete variable domain (other parts from reference TRBV7-9 and TRBJ2-7): DTGVSQNPRHKITKRGQNVTFRCDPISEHNRLYWYRQTLGQGPEFLTYFQNEAQLEKSRLLSDRFSAERPKGSFSTLEIQRTEQGDSAMYLCASSPRWGQSYEQYFGPGTRLTVT.

The rearrangement uses TRBV2 and TRBJ1-4; 10 bases map to TRBD1. The CDR3 is made up of 15 amino acids. Germline CDR1 is SNHLY and CDR2 is FYNNEI. V dropped 6 bases and J dropped 8; count of bases not matched to a gene: 9. CDR3: CASRGQGVVREKLFF. The CDR3 region has the DNA TGTGCCAGCAGAGGACAGGGGGTTGTTCGAGAAAAACTGTTTTTT.